This T cell receptor beta chain appears in the sequencing data of a study of beta chain features in type 1 diabetes. Study-level findings and limits: The naive, central memory and Treg TCRB repertoires showed an apparent similarity that was greater among patients than among healthy donors. TCRB CDR3s from Type 1 diabetes patients were moderately but significantly shorter in all four CD4+ subsets. Possibly, sequencing cDNA over-represented cells that had high TCR expression levels.

Stem cell-like memory, regulatory, central memory and naive CD4+ cells were sorted via CD45RO/CCR7/CD25/CD127/CD95/CD27. The table lists this clone with a few counts. Its target is unknown. Trimming took 2 bases from V and 0 from J; bases not matched to a gene: 4. Looked up from germline, CDR1 is MNHNY and CDR2 is SVGAGI (reference sequence). CDR3 length: 15 residues. All of the isolated RNA was reverse transcribed, so expressed TCRB transcripts were sequenced. The method was immunoSEQ multiplex PCR; TCRdb's version includes in-frame clones alone and lacks a portion of them. The table includes a few hundred thousand clones, about 16% detected once.

The sample taken for sequencing was naive CD4+ T cells from blood. This receptor was identified in a woman younger than 30 in good health. This rearrangement joins TRBV6-6 to TRBJ2-7; 7 bases are a match to TRBD1. In nucleotides, the CDR3 is TGTGCCAGCAGTTACGGGGACAGAAGCTCCTACGAGCAGTACTTC. As protein: CASSYGDRSSYEQYF.